The clone carrying this TCR beta chain was seen more than once but under ten times. The data are from a study of shared T cell receptors in the human thymus. CDR3 length: 16 residues. The V end was cut by 2 bases, the J end by 1 base, with 14 bases between. Germline V gene data show CDR1 as KGHSH and CDR2 as LQKENI. Assay: immunoSEQ multiplex PCR; the TCRdb copy retains only in-frame clones and omits some. The sample lists some 640,000 clones, around 87% occurring once. The same sample was also used in a study of human thymus T cells. That report notes: Donors consisted of healthy Finnish infants (having corrective surgery for congenital heart defects). Corrective heart surgery yielded the resections from which the thymus tissue came. In thymic and blood repertoires alike, V and J usage looked biased. Reports from related research described highly overlapping thymic repertoires among unrelated individuals.

Material for sequencing was thymocytes. The V call is TRBV18, the J call TRBJ1-1; possibly TRBD1 for D (6 bases). The receptor was derived from a boy in the first two years of life with a congenital heart defect. CDR3 residues: CASSPRDNRENTEAFF. CDR3 nucleotide sequence: TGTGCCAGCTCACCAAGGGACAACAGGGAGAACACTGAAGCTTTCTTT.